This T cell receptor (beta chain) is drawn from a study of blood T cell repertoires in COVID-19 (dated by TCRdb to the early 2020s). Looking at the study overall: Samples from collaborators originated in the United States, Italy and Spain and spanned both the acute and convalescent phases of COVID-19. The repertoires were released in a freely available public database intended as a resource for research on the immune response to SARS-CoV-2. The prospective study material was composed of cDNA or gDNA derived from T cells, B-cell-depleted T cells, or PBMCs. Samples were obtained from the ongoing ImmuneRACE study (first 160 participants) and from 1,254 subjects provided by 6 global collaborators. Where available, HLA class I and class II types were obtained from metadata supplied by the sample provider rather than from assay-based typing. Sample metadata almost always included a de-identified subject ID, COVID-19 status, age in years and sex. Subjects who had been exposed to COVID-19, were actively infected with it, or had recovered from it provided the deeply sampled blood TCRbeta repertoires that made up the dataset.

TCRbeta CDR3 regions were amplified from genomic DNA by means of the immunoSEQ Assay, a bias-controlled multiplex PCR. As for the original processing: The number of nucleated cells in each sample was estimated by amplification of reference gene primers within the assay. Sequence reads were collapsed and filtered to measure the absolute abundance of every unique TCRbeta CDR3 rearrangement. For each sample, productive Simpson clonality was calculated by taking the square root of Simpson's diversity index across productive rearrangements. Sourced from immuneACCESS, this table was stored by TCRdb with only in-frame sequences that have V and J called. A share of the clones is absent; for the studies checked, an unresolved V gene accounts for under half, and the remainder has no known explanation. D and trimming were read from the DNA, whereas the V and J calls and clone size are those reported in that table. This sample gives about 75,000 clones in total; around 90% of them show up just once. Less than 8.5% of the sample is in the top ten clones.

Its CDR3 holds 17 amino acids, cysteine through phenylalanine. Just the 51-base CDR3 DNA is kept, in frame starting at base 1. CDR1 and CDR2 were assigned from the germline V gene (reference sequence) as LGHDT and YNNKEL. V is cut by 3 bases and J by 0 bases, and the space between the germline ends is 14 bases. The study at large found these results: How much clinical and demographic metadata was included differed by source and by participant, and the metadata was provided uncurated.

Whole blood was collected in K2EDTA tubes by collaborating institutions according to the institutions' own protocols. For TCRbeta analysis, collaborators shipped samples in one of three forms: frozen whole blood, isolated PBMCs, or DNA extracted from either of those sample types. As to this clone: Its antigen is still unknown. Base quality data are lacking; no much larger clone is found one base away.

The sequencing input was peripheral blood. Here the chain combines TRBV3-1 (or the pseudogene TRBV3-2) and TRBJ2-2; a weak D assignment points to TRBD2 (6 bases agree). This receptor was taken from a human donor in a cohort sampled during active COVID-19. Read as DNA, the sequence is TGTGCCAGCAGCCAGCCTCTAGCGATCTCGAACACCGGGGAGCTGTTTTTT. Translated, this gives CASSQPLAISNTGELFF.